The present T cell receptor beta chain was sequenced within a study of PD-L1 blockade in urothelial cancer. Study information: Atezolizumab therapy began for patients around 2014, dosed at 1,200 mg intravenously every 3 weeks.

Study-wide results and caveats: Pretreatment blood TCR clonality under the median forecast improved survival.

The time point is: pretreatment peripheral blood. TCRdb keeps only in-frame clones here, not all; method: immunoSEQ multiplex PCR. Of around 100,000 clones in the sample, around nine tenths were seen once. The CDR3 runs 18 residues. The junction had 12 bases not matched to a gene; V was cut back by 3 bases and J by 0 bases. Germline V gene lookup returns CDR1 SGHNT and CDR2 YYREEE (reference sequence). For this clone: Its target is unknown.

This clonotype originated in a man aged 55-75 years with urothelial cancer. The chain combines TRBV5-4 with TRBJ1-3; 7 nucleotides match TRBD1. The sample was PBMCs, taken around atezolizumab (anti-PD-L1) treatment. The CDR3 DNA sequence: TGTGCCAGCAGCTACCTCATAACAGGGGCGAACTCTGGAAACACCATATATTTT. Translated, it gives CASSYLITGANSGNTIYF.